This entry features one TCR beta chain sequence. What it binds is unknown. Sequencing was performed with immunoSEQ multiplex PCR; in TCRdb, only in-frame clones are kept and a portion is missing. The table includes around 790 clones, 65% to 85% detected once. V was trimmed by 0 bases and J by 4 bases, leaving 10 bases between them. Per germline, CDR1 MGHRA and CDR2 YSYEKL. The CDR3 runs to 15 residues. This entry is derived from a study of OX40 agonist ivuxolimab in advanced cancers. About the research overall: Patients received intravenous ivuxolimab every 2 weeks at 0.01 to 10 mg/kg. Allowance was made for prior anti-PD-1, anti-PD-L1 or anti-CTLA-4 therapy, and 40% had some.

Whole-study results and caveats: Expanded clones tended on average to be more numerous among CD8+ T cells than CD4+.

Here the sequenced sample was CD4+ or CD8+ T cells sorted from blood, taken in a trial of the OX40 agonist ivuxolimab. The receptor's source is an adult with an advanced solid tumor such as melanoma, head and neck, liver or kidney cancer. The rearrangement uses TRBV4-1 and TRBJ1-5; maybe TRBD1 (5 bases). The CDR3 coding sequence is TGCGCCAGCAGCCAAGAAGGGACGGAAAATCAGCCCCAGCATTTT. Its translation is CASSQEGTENQPQHF.